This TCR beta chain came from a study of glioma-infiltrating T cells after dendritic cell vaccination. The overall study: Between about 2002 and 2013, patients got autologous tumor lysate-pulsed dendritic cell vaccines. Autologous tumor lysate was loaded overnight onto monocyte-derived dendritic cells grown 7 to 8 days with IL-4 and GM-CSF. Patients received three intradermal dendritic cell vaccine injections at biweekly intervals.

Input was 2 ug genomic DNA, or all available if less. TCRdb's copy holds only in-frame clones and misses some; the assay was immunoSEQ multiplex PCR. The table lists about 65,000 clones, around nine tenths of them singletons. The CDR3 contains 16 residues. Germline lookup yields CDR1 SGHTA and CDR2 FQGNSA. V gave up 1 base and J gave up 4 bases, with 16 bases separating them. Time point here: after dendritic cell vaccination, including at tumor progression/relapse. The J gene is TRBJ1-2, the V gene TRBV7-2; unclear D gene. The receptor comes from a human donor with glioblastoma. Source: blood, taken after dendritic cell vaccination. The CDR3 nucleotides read TGTGCCAGCAGCTTAGAGCCCTCCGTCCGGAGCTATGGCTACACCTTC. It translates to CASSLEPSVRSYGYTF.